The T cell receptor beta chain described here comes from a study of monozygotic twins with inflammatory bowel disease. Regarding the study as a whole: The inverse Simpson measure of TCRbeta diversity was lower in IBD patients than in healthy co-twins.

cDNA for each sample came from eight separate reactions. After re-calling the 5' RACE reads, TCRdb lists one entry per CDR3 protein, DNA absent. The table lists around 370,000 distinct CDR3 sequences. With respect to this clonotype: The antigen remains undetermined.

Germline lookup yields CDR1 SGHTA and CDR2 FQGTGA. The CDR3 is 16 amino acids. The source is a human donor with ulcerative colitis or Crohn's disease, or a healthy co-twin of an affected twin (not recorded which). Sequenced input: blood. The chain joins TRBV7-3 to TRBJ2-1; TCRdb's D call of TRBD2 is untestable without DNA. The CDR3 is CASSWTSGVSYNEQFF. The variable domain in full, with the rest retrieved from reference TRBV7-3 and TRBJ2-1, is GAGVSQTPSNKVTEKGKYVELRCDPISGHTALYWYRQSLGQGPEFLIYFQGTGAADDSGLPNDRFFAVRPEGSVSTLKIQRTERGDSAVYLCASSWTSGVSYNEQFFGPGTRLTVL.